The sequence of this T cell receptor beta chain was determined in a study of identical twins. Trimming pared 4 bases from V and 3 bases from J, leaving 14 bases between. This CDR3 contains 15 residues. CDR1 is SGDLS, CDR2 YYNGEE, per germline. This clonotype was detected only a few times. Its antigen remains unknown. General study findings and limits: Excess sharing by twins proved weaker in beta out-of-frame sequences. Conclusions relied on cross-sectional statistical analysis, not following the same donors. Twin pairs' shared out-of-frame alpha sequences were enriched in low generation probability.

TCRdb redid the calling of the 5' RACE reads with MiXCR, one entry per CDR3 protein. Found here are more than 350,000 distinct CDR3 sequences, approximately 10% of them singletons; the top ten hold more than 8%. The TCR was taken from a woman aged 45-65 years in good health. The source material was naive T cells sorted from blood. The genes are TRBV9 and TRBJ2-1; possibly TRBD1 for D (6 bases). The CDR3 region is CASSTPGDGYNEQFF. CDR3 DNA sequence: TGTGCCAGCAGCACCCCAGGGGACGGCTACAATGAGCAGTTCTTC.